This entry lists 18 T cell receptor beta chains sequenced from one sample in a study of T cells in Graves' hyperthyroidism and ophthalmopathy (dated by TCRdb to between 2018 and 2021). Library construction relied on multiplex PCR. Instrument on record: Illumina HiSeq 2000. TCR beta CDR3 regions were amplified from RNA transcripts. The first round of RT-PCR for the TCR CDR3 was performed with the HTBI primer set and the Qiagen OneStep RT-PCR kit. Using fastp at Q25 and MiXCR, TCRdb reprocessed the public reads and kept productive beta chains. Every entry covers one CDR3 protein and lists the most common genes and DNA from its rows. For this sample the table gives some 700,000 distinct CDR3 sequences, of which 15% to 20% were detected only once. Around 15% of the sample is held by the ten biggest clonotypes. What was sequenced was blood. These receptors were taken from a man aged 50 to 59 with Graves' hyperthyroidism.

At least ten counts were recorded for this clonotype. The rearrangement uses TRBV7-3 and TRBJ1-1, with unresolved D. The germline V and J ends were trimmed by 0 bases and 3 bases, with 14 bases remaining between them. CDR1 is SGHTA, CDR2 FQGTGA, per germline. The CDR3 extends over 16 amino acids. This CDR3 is CASSLTSRTVDTEAFF. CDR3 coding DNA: TGTGCCAGCAGCTTAACCAGTAGGACGGTGGACACTGAAGCTTTCTTT.

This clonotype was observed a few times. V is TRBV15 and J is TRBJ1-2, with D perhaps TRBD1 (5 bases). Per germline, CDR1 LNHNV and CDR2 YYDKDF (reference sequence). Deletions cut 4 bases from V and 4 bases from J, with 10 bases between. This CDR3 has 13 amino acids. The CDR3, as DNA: TGTGCCACCAGCACTGAGGGGTTCTATGGCTACACCTTC. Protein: CATSTEGFYGYTF.

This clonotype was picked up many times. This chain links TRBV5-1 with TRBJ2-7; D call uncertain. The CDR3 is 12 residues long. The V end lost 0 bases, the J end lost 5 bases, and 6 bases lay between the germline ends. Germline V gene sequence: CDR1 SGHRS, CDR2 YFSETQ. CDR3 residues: CASSLGLNEQYF. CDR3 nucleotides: TGCGCCAGCAGCTTGGGTCTAAACGAGCAGTACTTC. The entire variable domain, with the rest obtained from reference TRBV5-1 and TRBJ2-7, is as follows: KAGVTQTPRYLIKTRGQQVTLSCSPISGHRSVSWYQQTPGQGLQFLFEYFSETQRNKGNFPGRFSGRQFSNSRSEMNVSTLELGDSALYLCASSLGLNEQYFGPGTRLTVT.

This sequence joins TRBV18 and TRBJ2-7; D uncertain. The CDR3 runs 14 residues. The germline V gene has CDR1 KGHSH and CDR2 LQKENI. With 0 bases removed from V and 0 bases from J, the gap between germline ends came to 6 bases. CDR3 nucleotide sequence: TGTGCCAGCTCACCACCGGCGTACTCCTACGAGCAGTACTTC. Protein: CASSPPAYSYEQYF.

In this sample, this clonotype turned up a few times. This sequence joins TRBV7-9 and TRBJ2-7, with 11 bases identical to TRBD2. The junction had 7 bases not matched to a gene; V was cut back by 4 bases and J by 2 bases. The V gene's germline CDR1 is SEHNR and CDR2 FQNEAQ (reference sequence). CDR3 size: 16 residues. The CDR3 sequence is CASSSPLAGGPYEQYF. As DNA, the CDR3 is TGTGCCAGCAGCTCCCCTCTAGCGGGAGGCCCCTACGAGCAGTACTTC. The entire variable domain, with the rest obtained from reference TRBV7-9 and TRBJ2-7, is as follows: DTGVSQNPRHKITKRGQNVTFRCDPISEHNRLYWYRQTLGQGPEFLTYFQNEAQLEKSRLLSDRFSAERPKGSFSTLEIQRTEQGDSAMYLCASSSPLAGGPYEQYFGPGTRLTVT.

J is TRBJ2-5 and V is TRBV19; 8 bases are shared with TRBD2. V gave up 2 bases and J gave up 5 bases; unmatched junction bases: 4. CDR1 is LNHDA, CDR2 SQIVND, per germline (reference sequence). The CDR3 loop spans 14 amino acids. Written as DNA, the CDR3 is TGTGCCAGTAGTATAACGGGAGGGATGGAGACCCAGTACTTC. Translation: CASSITGGMETQYF.

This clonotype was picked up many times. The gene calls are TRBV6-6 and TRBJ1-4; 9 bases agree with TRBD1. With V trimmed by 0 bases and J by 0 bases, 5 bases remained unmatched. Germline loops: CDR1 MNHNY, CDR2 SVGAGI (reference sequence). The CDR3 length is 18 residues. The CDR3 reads CASSYSGTGLSTNEKLFF. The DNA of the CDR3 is TGTGCCAGCAGTTACTCGGGGACAGGGCTCTCAACTAATGAAAAACTGTTTTTT.

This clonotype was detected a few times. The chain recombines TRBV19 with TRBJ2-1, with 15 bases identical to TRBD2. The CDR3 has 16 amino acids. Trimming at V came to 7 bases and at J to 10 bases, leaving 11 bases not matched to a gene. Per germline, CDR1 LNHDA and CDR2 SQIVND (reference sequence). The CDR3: CASNLNPGTSGGEQFF. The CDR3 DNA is TGTGCCAGTAACCTCAACCCCGGGACTAGCGGGGGGGAGCAGTTCTTC.

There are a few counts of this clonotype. The CDR3 DNA is TGTGCCAGCAGCCAAGATCCTAGCGGGAGGGCCTACGAGCAGTACTTC. Translated, it gives CASSQDPSGRAYEQYF. The rearrangement joins TRBV3-1 to TRBJ2-7, with 12 bases lining up with TRBD2. This CDR3 spans 16 amino acids. J was trimmed by 2 bases and V by 0 bases; bases with no gene match: 2. CDR1 LGHDT and CDR2 YNNKEL come from the germline V gene (reference sequence).

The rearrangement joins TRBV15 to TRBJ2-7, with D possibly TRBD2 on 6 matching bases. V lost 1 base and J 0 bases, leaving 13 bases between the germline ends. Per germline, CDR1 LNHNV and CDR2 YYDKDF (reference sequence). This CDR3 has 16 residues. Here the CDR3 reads CATSRGIGGNSYEQYF. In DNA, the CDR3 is TGTGCCACCAGCAGAGGAATTGGGGGGAACTCCTACGAGCAGTACTTC.

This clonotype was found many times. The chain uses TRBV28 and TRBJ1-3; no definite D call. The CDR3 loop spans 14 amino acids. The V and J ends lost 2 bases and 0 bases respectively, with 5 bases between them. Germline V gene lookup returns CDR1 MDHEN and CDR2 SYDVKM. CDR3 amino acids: CASSLRLSGNTIYF. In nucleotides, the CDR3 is TGTGCCAGCAGTTTACGGCTCTCTGGAAACACCATATATTTT.

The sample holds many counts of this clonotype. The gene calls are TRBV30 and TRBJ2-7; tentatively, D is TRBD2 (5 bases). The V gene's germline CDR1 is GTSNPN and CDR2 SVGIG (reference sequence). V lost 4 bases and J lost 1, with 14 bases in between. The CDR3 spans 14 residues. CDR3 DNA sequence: TGTGCCTGGAAGAGGACTCTCTTATCCTACGAGCAGTACTTC. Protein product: CAWKRTLLSYEQYF.

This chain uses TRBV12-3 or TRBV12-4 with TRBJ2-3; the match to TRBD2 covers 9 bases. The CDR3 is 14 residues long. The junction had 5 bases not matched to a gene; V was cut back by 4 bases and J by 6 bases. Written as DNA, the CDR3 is TGTGCCAGCAGTTATAGCGGGAGTCCGGATACGCAGTATTTT. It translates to CASSYSGSPDTQYF.

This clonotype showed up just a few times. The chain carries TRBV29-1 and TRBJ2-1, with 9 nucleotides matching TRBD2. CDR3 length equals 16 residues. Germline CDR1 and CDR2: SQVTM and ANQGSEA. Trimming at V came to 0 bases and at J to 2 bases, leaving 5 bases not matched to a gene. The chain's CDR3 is CSVEDTLAGPYNEQFF. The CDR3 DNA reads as TGCAGCGTTGAAGATACCCTAGCGGGACCCTACAATGAGCAGTTCTTC.

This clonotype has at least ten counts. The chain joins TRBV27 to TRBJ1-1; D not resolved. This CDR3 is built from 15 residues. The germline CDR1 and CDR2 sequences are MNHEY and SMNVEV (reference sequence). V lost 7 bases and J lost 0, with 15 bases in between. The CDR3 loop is CASTLNRAMNTEAFF. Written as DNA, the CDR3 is TGTGCCAGCACCTTAAATCGTGCAATGAACACTGAAGCTTTCTTT.

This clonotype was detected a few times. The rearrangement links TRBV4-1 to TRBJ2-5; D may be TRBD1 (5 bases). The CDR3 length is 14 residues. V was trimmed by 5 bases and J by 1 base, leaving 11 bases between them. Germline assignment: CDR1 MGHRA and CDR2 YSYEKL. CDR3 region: CASSARQLQETQYF. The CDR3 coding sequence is TGCGCCAGCAGCGCCCGACAGCTCCAAGAGACCCAGTACTTC.

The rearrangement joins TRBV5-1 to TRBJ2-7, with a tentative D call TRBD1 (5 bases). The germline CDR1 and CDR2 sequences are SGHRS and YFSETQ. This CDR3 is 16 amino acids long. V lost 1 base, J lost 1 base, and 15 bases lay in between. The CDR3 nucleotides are TGCGCCAGCAGCTTGCGAGACGCAGGGAATTCCTACGAGCAGTACTTC. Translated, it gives CASSLRDAGNSYEQYF.

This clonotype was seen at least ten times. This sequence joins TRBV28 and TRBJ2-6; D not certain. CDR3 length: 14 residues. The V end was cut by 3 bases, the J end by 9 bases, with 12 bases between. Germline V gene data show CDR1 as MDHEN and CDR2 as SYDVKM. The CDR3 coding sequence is TGTGCCAGCAGTTTCGACGGCAGGTTCAACGTCCTGACTTTC. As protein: CASSFDGRFNVLTF.